This TCR beta chain was captured by sequencing in a study of cytomegalovirus exposure and HLA in healthy donors. Looked up from germline, CDR1 is LNHDA and CDR2 is SQIVND (reference sequence). The CDR3 has 15 amino acids. After removal of 1 base from V and 0 bases from J, the junction contained 3 bases not matched to a gene. The PCR was carried out with 60 Vbeta primers and 13 Jbeta primers. The protocol was immunoSEQ multiplex PCR, while the TCRdb copy is restricted to in-frame clones and leaves out a portion. This repertoire shows some 130,000 clones, 70% to 80% found once; its top ten account for approximately 2%.

The chain combines TRBV19 with TRBJ2-7; 7 positions agree with TRBD1. The specimen was PBMCs. The TCR comes from a man younger than 40 in good health and CMV-seronegative. The CDR3 loop is CASSIGTGVSYEQYF. The CDR3 DNA follows: TGTGCCAGTAGTATAGGGACAGGCGTCTCCTACGAGCAGTACTTC. Full variable domain (rest looked up from reference TRBV19 and TRBJ2-7): DGGITQSPKYLFRKEGQNVTLSCEQNLNHDAMYWYRQDPGQGLRLIYYSQIVNDFQKGDIAEGYSVSREKKESFPLTVTSAQKNPTAFYLCASSIGTGVSYEQYFGPGTRLTVT.